This passage covers 2 T cell receptor beta chains from one sample sequenced in a study of blood T cell repertoires in COVID-19. Repertoires were generated with immunoSEQ multiplex PCR, while TCRdb's copy carries only in-frame clones and drops some. The sample includes 150,000 to 200,000 clones, approximately 80% of them seen just once. The material sequenced was PBMCs or T cells enriched from blood (not recorded which). The receptors stem from a man in his forties who had recovered from COVID-19.

This clone has only a few counts. This rearrangement joins TRBV4-1 to TRBJ2-1; no clear D. CDR1 is MGHRA and CDR2 is YSYEKL in the germline V gene. This CDR3 has 13 residues. V gave up 0 bases and J gave up 9 bases, with 9 bases separating them. The CDR3 DNA reads as TGCGCCAGCAGCCAAGAACTGATGAGTGAGCAGTTCTTC. It codes for CASSQELMSEQFF.

Turning to this clone: At one end, the junction sequence differs from germline, possibly due to a read error. V usage is TRBV2 and J usage is TRBJ2-5; 9 bases match TRBD2. Germline CDR1 and CDR2: SNHLY and FYNNEI. The CDR3 is made up of 15 amino acids. CDR3 protein: CASREVAGAQETQYF. DNA for the CDR3: TGTGCCAGCAGAGAAGTAGCGGGGGCCCAAGAGACCCAGTACTTC.